Reported below is one T cell receptor beta chain. This specimen belongs to a study of shared clonotypes between healthy human individuals. The table came from immunoSEQ multiplex PCR; TCRdb's copy has only in-frame clones and leaves some out. The data hold over a million clones, with around three quarters observed a single time. The germline CDR1 and CDR2 sequences are MNHNS and SASEGT. This CDR3 region has 14 residues. V lost 2 bases and J lost 3, with 10 bases in between. This chain uses TRBV6-1 with TRBJ1-2; D is unclear. Sample: memory CD4+ T cells from PBMCs. Noted subset: CD45RA-negative fraction. The receptor was isolated from a man between 18 and 29 years old in good health. Some clones in this sample may be carry-over from other donors' samples. CDR3 in amino acids: CASSESLTDYGYTF. For the CDR3, the DNA is TGTGCCAGCAGTGAAAGTCTTACAGACTATGGCTACACCTTC.